This TCR beta chain was recovered during a study of T cells in Graves' hyperthyroidism and ophthalmopathy. Amplified TCR beta CDR3 regions came from RNA transcripts. When the TCR CDR3 underwent first-round RT-PCR, the HTBI primer set was used. Each CDR3 protein gets one entry after TCRdb re-called the multiplex PCR reads with MiXCR. This repertoire shows 550,000 to 700,000 distinct CDR3 sequences, around 42% found once; its top ten account for around a fifth. Trimming removed 9 bases from V and 6 bases from J; junction bases left unmatched: 7. The CDR3 extends over 13 amino acids. The V gene's germline CDR1 is MNHEY and CDR2 SMNVEV (reference sequence). In this sample, this clonotype turned up a few times. No antigen is known for it. Study-wide results and limits: Model-based prediction identified ophthalmopathy a median 6.5 months prior to its onset. From stable hyperthyroidism, ophthalmopathy was separated by a 13 V-J model. The majority of expanded thyroid clonotypes above 0.001 also appeared in blood.

Exclusion criteria comprised uncontrolled infection, other autoimmune disease, pregnancy or lactation. This receptor was identified in an adult woman with Graves' disease, either hyperthyroidism or ophthalmopathy (not recorded which). The gene calls are TRBV27 and TRBJ1-1, with 10 bases aligning to TRBD1. Sequences were obtained from peripheral blood or thyroid tissue (not recorded which). CDR3 DNA sequence: TGTGCCAGTTGGGGACAGGGGCTCTCTGAAGCTTTCTTT. It is translated as CASWGQGLSEAFF.